This T cell receptor beta chain was identified in a study of blood T cells in healthy people across ages. Study outcomes and limitations: Naive CD4+ cells and diversity were both higher in long-lived donors than in aged donors. Those diversity estimates obtained from one million T cells were thought to be underestimates.

The CDR3 has 12 amino acids. Trimming left V 7 bases short and J 5 bases short, with 9 bases between. CDR1 and CDR2 (germline): SNHLY, FYNNEI. It was with a sample-barcoded 5' primer and a J-beta primer mix that a second PCR of roughly 6 to 11 cycles was run. MiXCR, run by TCRdb on the 5' RACE reads, gives a single entry per CDR3 protein. The sample consists of 1,300,000 or so distinct CDR3 sequences, approximately 59% of them appearing once. A note on this clonotype: What it recognizes is unknown.

Each sample used at least 6 million PBMCs. The chain is built from TRBV2 and TRBJ2-1, with no clear D. What was sequenced was blood. This TCR came from a young man in good health. The CDR3 loop reads CASTRLNNEQFF. In DNA form, the CDR3 reads TGTGCCAGCACACGGCTGAACAATGAGCAGTTCTTC.